The following is a T cell receptor beta chain sequence with its context. No antigen is known for it. Profiled with immunoSEQ multiplex PCR; TCRdb holds only in-frame clones, not every one. Among 150,000 to 200,000 clones listed, approximately 86% were seen once. This specimen belongs to a study of T cell responses to AZD1222 COVID-19 vaccine. Study-wide results and caveats: Donors were chiefly white British, with a greater number of females, and clonal diversity was perhaps underestimated. It was only six AZD1222 recipients who were seropositive at baseline. The study reported that nearly half of spike-specific TCRs target unmutated variant regions.

Germline V CDR1 and CDR2: MRHNA, SNTAGT. CDR3 length: 14 residues. V lost 3 bases and J 2 bases, leaving 9 bases between the germline ends. This chain links TRBV6-4 with TRBJ2-3, with a possible D match to TRBD2 (5 bases). The receptor's source is an adult who received the AZD1222 COVID-19 vaccine. Specimen: peripheral blood, collected 28 days after the second AZD1222 dose. The CDR3 DNA is TGTGCCAGCAGTGAGGACTTTTACACAGATACGCAGTATTTT. This codes for CASSEDFYTDTQYF.